These T cell receptor beta chains were read from a single sample in a study of regulatory T cells in long-lasting Graves disease. A single record per CDR3 protein comes from TCRdb applying MiXCR to the multiplex PCR reads. The table records about 430,000 distinct CDR3 sequences, over 12% of them present only once. The same sample was also used in a study of T cells in Graves' hyperthyroidism and ophthalmopathy.

The sample in question was peripheral blood mononuclear cells (PBMCs), obtained at new diagnosis, from a patient treated with antithyroid drugs. These receptors all stem from a woman aged 40 to 55 with Graves disease. Each CDR3 is given with its conserved first and last residue. The D gene is left open where the match is weak. Rows may omit the clone size; those that give it use once, few, many or a size class.

v_gene: TRBV19
abundance: .
j_gene: TRBJ1-2
d_gene: .
CDR3aa: CASSFTGGRSGYTF
CDR3nt: TGTGCCAGTAGTTTTACGGGGGGCCGGTCTGGCTACACCTTC

v_gene: TRBV19
abundance: few
j_gene: TRBJ2-7
d_gene: .
CDR3aa: CASSIDVVYEQYF
CDR3nt: TGTGCCAGTAGTATCGACGTAGTTTACGAGCAGTACTTC

v_gene: TRBV7-9
abundance: few
j_gene: TRBJ2-1
d_gene: TRBD2
CDR3aa: CASNDRGGTSGTSSYNEQFF
CDR3nt: TGTGCCAGCAACGATCGGGGGGGGACTAGCGGTACGAGCTCCTACAATGAGCAGTTCTTC

v_gene: TRBV5-5
abundance: few
j_gene: TRBJ2-3
d_gene: .
CDR3aa: CASSLWAGGTDTQYF
CDR3nt: TGTGCCAGCAGCTTGTGGGCAGGGGGGACAGATACGCAGTATTTT

v_gene: TRBV30
abundance: .
j_gene: TRBJ2-6
d_gene: TRBD1
CDR3aa: CACQGGTGPGANVLTF
CDR3nt: TGTGCCTGCCAGGGGGGGACAGGGCCTGGGGCCAACGTCCTGACTTTC

v_gene: TRBV10-3
abundance: many
j_gene: TRBJ2-1
d_gene: TRBD2
CDR3aa: CAISSGGLAAHEQFF
CDR3nt: TGTGCCATCAGTTCGGGGGGGCTTGCTGCTCATGAGCAGTTCTTC

v_gene: TRBV19
abundance: few
j_gene: TRBJ2-1
d_gene: TRBD1
CDR3aa: CASSTDRLYNEQFF
CDR3nt: TGTGCCAGTAGTACGGACAGGCTCTACAATGAGCAGTTCTTC

v_gene: TRBV11-2
abundance: many
j_gene: TRBJ2-7
d_gene: TRBD2
CDR3aa: CASSSTSGIDEQYF
CDR3nt: TGTGCCAGCAGCTCGACTAGCGGGATCGACGAGCAGTACTTC

v_gene: TRBV28
abundance: many
j_gene: TRBJ2-3
d_gene: .
CDR3aa: CASSSPRGREISDTQYF
CDR3nt: TGTGCCAGCAGTTCCCCTCGGGGGCGGGAGATCTCAGATACGCAGTATTTT

v_gene: TRBV19
abundance: many
j_gene: TRBJ1-2
d_gene: .
CDR3aa: CASRLGVKDGGYTF
CDR3nt: TGTGCCAGTAGATTAGGGGTCAAGGATGGTGGCTACACCTTC

v_gene: TRBV7-2
abundance: .
j_gene: TRBJ2-5
d_gene: TRBD2
CDR3aa: CASSLSAGEETQYF
CDR3nt: TGTGCCAGCAGCTTATCAGCGGGAGAAGAGACCCAGTACTTC

v_gene: TRBV3-2
abundance: .
j_gene: TRBJ1-2
d_gene: .
CDR3aa: CASSQDLADSYTF
CDR3nt: TGTGCCAGCAGCCAAGATTTGGCAGACAGCTACACCTTC

v_gene: TRBV20-1
abundance: .
j_gene: TRBJ2-7
d_gene: TRBD1
CDR3aa: CSARRRDSSYEQYF
CDR3nt: TGCAGTGCTAGACGCCGGGACAGCTCCTACGAGCAGTACTTC

v_gene: TRBV2
abundance: many
j_gene: TRBJ2-1
d_gene: TRBD2
CDR3aa: CASRPTSGYAEKQFF
CDR3nt: TGTGCCAGCAGGCCTACTAGCGGGTACGCGGAGAAGCAGTTCTTC

v_gene: TRBV5-6
abundance: few
j_gene: TRBJ2-7
d_gene: .
CDR3aa: CASSLVTGLRGYEQYF
CDR3nt: TGTGCCAGCAGCTTAGTTACAGGGTTAAGAGGGTACGAGCAGTACTTC

v_gene: TRBV20-1
abundance: many
j_gene: TRBJ1-3
d_gene: .
CDR3aa: CSARLGLQGNTIYF
CDR3nt: TGCAGTGCTAGATTAGGGTTGCAAGGAAACACCATATATTTT

v_gene: TRBV7-9
abundance: many
j_gene: TRBJ1-5
d_gene: .
CDR3aa: CASSPGGDEGQPQHF
CDR3nt: TGTGCCAGCAGCCCAGGAGGCGACGAGGGACAGCCCCAGCATTTT

v_gene: TRBV6-2/TRBV6-3
abundance: many
j_gene: TRBJ2-4
d_gene: .
CDR3aa: CASSYSRDGAKNIQYF
CDR3nt: TGTGCCAGCAGTTACTCGAGGGATGGAGCCAAAAACATTCAGTACTTC

v_gene: TRBV11-2
abundance: many
j_gene: TRBJ2-3
d_gene: TRBD2
CDR3aa: CASRPGLAGEDTQYF
CDR3nt: TGTGCCAGCAGACCCGGACTAGCGGGAGAAGATACGCAGTATTTT

v_gene: TRBV20-1
abundance: many
j_gene: TRBJ2-1
d_gene: TRBD2
CDR3aa: CSARHFSGTSGTSSYNEQFF
CDR3nt: TGCAGTGCTAGACATTTCTCCGGGACTAGCGGGACGAGCTCCTACAATGAGCAGTTCTTC

v_gene: TRBV5-1
abundance: many
j_gene: TRBJ2-1
d_gene: .
CDR3aa: CASSISGLTYNEQFF
CDR3nt: TGCGCCAGCAGCATTAGCGGTCTTACCTACAATGAGCAGTTCTTC

v_gene: TRBV19
abundance: .
j_gene: TRBJ1-1
d_gene: .
CDR3aa: CASSIPRHGTEAFF
CDR3nt: TGTGCCAGTAGTATCCCTAGACACGGGACTGAAGCTTTCTTT

v_gene: TRBV11-2
abundance: many
j_gene: TRBJ2-7
d_gene: TRBD1
CDR3aa: CASSQQGTGYSYEQYF
CDR3nt: TGTGCCAGCAGTCAACAGGGGACAGGGTACTCCTACGAGCAGTACTTC

v_gene: TRBV6-1
abundance: many
j_gene: TRBJ2-1
d_gene: .
CDR3aa: CATGEIWGPRNEQFF
CDR3nt: TGTGCCACTGGGGAAATATGGGGACCGCGGAATGAGCAGTTCTTC

v_gene: TRBV15
abundance: few
j_gene: TRBJ1-3
d_gene: .
CDR3aa: CATSGPGGISGNTIYF
CDR3nt: TGTGCCACCAGCGGACCCGGGGGGATCTCTGGAAACACCATATATTTT

v_gene: TRBV11-3
abundance: once
j_gene: TRBJ2-3
d_gene: TRBD2
CDR3aa: CASSPELAGSTDTQYF
CDR3nt: TGTGCCAGCAGCCCCGAACTAGCGGGGAGCACAGATACGCAGTATTTT

v_gene: TRBV9
abundance: many
j_gene: TRBJ2-7
d_gene: TRBD1
CDR3aa: CASSAGTGSEQYF
CDR3nt: TGTGCCAGCAGCGCCGGGACAGGGAGCGAGCAGTACTTC

v_gene: TRBV28
abundance: many
j_gene: TRBJ1-1
d_gene: .
CDR3aa: CASSIGTIKMNTEAFF
CDR3nt: TGTGCCAGCAGTATTGGGACAATCAAGATGAACACTGAAGCTTTCTTT

v_gene: TRBV3-1
abundance: .
j_gene: TRBJ2-3
d_gene: .
CDR3aa: CASSQEFGYTDTQYF
CDR3nt: TGTGCCAGCAGCCAAGAATTCGGTTACACAGATACGCAGTATTTT

v_gene: TRBV12-5
abundance: many
j_gene: TRBJ2-1
d_gene: .
CDR3aa: CASGLAAGYGYEQFF
CDR3nt: TGTGCTAGTGGTTTGGCGGCGGGGTACGGCTATGAGCAGTTCTTC

v_gene: TRBV6-5
abundance: .
j_gene: TRBJ2-7
d_gene: .
CDR3aa: CASSYSSSSIGYEQYF
CDR3nt: TGTGCCAGCAGTTACTCGAGTTCGTCTATCGGCTACGAGCAGTACTTC

v_gene: TRBV5-6
abundance: .
j_gene: TRBJ2-1
d_gene: .
CDR3aa: CASSLGLGSSYNEQFF
CDR3nt: TGTGCCAGCAGCTTGGGACTCGGTAGCTCCTACAATGAGCAGTTCTTC

v_gene: TRBV12-3/TRBV12-4
abundance: many
j_gene: TRBJ2-7
d_gene: .
CDR3aa: CASSSLGLTGRYEQYF
CDR3nt: TGTGCCAGCAGCTCCTTGGGACTGACGGGACGCTACGAGCAGTACTTC

v_gene: TRBV3-1
abundance: many
j_gene: TRBJ2-5
d_gene: .
CDR3aa: CASSQGSDTGSQYF
CDR3nt: TGTGCCAGCAGCCAAGGGTCTGACACGGGGTCCCAGTACTTC

v_gene: TRBV6-2/TRBV6-3
abundance: few
j_gene: TRBJ2-3
d_gene: TRBD2
CDR3aa: CASSNGGLAGGYTDTQYF
CDR3nt: TGTGCCAGCAGTAACGGAGGACTAGCGGGAGGCTACACAGATACGCAGTATTTT

v_gene: TRBV9
abundance: many
j_gene: TRBJ1-6
d_gene: TRBD1
CDR3aa: CASSVHRGSSPLHF
CDR3nt: TGTGCCAGCAGCGTCCACAGGGGGAGCTCACCCCTCCACTTT

v_gene: TRBV28
abundance: .
j_gene: TRBJ1-5
d_gene: .
CDR3aa: CASSLDPKPQHF
CDR3nt: TGTGCCAGCAGTCTAGACCCGAAGCCCCAGCATTTT

v_gene: TRBV20-1
abundance: .
j_gene: TRBJ2-3
d_gene: .
CDR3aa: CSASLRDTDTQYF
CDR3nt: TGCAGTGCTAGCTTACGGGACACAGATACGCAGTATTTT

v_gene: TRBV20-1
abundance: .
j_gene: TRBJ2-5
d_gene: .
CDR3aa: CSAKLTGGSQYF
CDR3nt: TGCAGTGCTAAACTGACTGGCGGGTCACAGTACTTC

v_gene: TRBV11-1
abundance: many
j_gene: TRBJ2-7
d_gene: .
CDR3aa: CASSYPPGEQYF
CDR3nt: TGTGCCAGCAGCTACCCTCCGGGGGAGCAGTACTTC

v_gene: TRBV12-3/TRBV12-4
abundance: many
j_gene: TRBJ2-2
d_gene: TRBD2
CDR3aa: CASSDAVWDYGGELFF
CDR3nt: TGTGCCAGCAGTGATGCGGTCTGGGACTATGGCGGGGAGCTGTTTTTT

v_gene: TRBV11-3
abundance: .
j_gene: TRBJ2-3
d_gene: .
CDR3aa: CASSLAGLWSTDTQYF
CDR3nt: TGTGCCAGCAGCTTAGCAGGGCTGTGGAGCACAGATACGCAGTATTTT

v_gene: TRBV11-2
abundance: many
j_gene: TRBJ2-1
d_gene: .
CDR3aa: CASSLDHRDTESDEQFF
CDR3nt: TGTGCCAGCAGCTTAGATCACCGGGATACCGAGAGCGATGAGCAGTTCTTC

v_gene: TRBV6-5
abundance: .
j_gene: TRBJ2-1
d_gene: TRBD2
CDR3aa: CASSYALAGGYEQFF
CDR3nt: TGTGCCAGCAGTTACGCCCTAGCGGGAGGTTATGAGCAGTTCTTC

v_gene: TRBV6-1
abundance: .
j_gene: TRBJ1-1
d_gene: .
CDR3aa: CASSLDPGNTEAFF
CDR3nt: TGTGCCAGCAGTCTCGACCCGGGGAACACTGAAGCTTTCTTT

v_gene: TRBV19
abundance: .
j_gene: TRBJ1-2
d_gene: TRBD1
CDR3aa: CASSITGADDYGYTF
CDR3nt: TGTGCCAGTAGTATCACAGGGGCGGATGACTATGGCTACACCTTC

v_gene: TRBV29-1
abundance: few
j_gene: TRBJ2-7
d_gene: TRBD1
CDR3aa: CSVQPRQGSYEQYF
CDR3nt: TGCAGCGTGCAACCCCGACAGGGTTCCTACGAGCAGTACTTC

v_gene: TRBV11-3
abundance: many
j_gene: TRBJ2-1
d_gene: .
CDR3aa: CASSFLSNYNEQFF
CDR3nt: TGTGCCAGCAGCTTTCTCTCAAACTACAATGAGCAGTTCTTC

v_gene: TRBV18
abundance: many
j_gene: TRBJ2-5
d_gene: .
CDR3aa: CASSPRADQETQYF
CDR3nt: TGTGCCAGCTCACCACGTGCAGACCAAGAGACCCAGTACTTC

v_gene: TRBV7-9
abundance: .
j_gene: TRBJ1-4
d_gene: .
CDR3aa: CASSGEGATNEKLFF
CDR3nt: TGTGCCAGCAGCGGCGAAGGCGCAACTAATGAAAAACTGTTTTTT

v_gene: TRBV6-1
abundance: many
j_gene: TRBJ1-1
d_gene: .
CDR3aa: CASSEFAVGTTNTEAFF
CDR3nt: TGTGCCAGCAGTGAATTTGCGGTCGGGACCACGAACACTGAAGCTTTCTTT

v_gene: TRBV5-1
abundance: .
j_gene: TRBJ2-3
d_gene: .
CDR3aa: CASSLGQRTDTQYF
CDR3nt: TGCGCCAGCAGCTTGGGGCAGAGAACAGATACGCAGTATTTT

v_gene: TRBV5-1
abundance: .
j_gene: TRBJ2-7
d_gene: .
CDR3aa: CASSLEAPAVYEQYF
CDR3nt: TGCGCCAGCAGCTTGGAGGCTCCGGCTGTGTACGAGCAGTACTTC